A single sample is the source of the 16 T cell receptor beta chains below, sequenced in a study of vaccination and CD4 T cells after COVID-19. Indicated treatment: roughly 11-day PBMC culture with coronavirus spike peptide pools or control peptides (ViraFEST assay). For these receptors, no antigen is known. The Oncomine TCR Beta short-read assay sequenced DNA from cultured CD4+ T cells. A single record per CDR3 protein comes from TCRdb applying MiXCR to the PCR reads. The sample holds 9,000 to 10,000 distinct CDR3 sequences; 30% to 40% are singletons and the top ten take more than 15%. Sequencing was carried out using CD4+ T cells from blood, cultured in vitro. Source of these receptors: a human donor who had recovered from COVID-19.

This clonotype has a handful of counts. The J gene is TRBJ1-2, the V gene TRBV6-1, with TRBD1 identical over 7 bases. Germline V gene data show CDR1 as MNHNS and CDR2 as SASEGT. There are 14 residues in the CDR3. Trimming cost V 6 bases and J 0 bases; bases outside gene matches: 4. CDR3 amino acids: CASRRTGTNYGYTF. The CDR3 DNA follows: TGTGCCAGCAGGAGGACAGGCACTAACTATGGCTACACCTTC.

The chain combines TRBV5-4 with TRBJ1-4, with TRBD1 identical over 8 bases. The CDR3 loop spans 15 amino acids. The J segment lost 8 bases and the V segment lost 0 bases, leaving 6 bases of the junction unmatched. Germline CDR1 and CDR2: SGHNT and YYREEE (reference sequence). The CDR3 loop reads CASSLERTGNEKLFF. The CDR3 DNA reads as TGTGCCAGCAGCTTGGAACGGACAGGGAACGAAAAACTGTTTTTT.

V is TRBV27 and J is TRBJ2-3; 8 bases are shared with TRBD2. This CDR3 region has 16 residues. V lost 7 bases to trimming and J lost 0 bases; unmatched junction nucleotides: 9. Germline CDR1 and CDR2: MNHEY and SMNVEV (reference sequence). CDR3 DNA sequence: TGTGCCAGCACCCCGGGGGGGCGGATTAGCACAGATACGCAGTATTTT. It yields the protein CASTPGGRISTDTQYF.

There are a few counts of this clonotype. J is TRBJ1-1 and V is TRBV30, with D tentatively TRBD1 (6 bases). V was trimmed by 3 bases and J by 5 bases, leaving 13 bases between them. Germline CDR1 is GTSNPN and CDR2 is SVGIG (reference sequence). CDR3 length: 13 residues. As DNA, the CDR3 is TGTGCCTGGAGACTTACAGGGTGGACTGAAGCTTTCTTT. Translated: CAWRLTGWTEAFF.

The chain recombines TRBV27 with TRBJ1-1, with D perhaps TRBD1 (6 bases). With 6 bases removed from V and 4 bases from J, the gap between germline ends came to 21 bases. This CDR3 spans 16 amino acids. Germline-derived CDR1 and CDR2 are MNHEY and SMNVEV (reference sequence). The CDR3 DNA follows: TGTGCCAGCAGCGCCACCGGGGGGGGGCCGGGCACTGAAGCTTTCTTT. This encodes CASSATGGGPGTEAFF.

The chain employs TRBV7-2 and TRBJ1-1; D ambiguous. The germline V gene has CDR1 SGHTA and CDR2 FQGNSA. V lost 4 bases to trimming and J lost 11 bases, with 23 bases between them. This CDR3 spans 15 amino acids. The CDR3 DNA sequence: TGTGCCAGCAGCTCTCCCGTAGAGGCCCCGATTGGGGCTTTCTTT. Encoded protein: CASSSPVEAPIGAFF.

This clonotype was seen a handful of times. This chain joins TRBV7-8 and TRBJ2-3; TRBD1 or TRBD2 may be the D gene (5 bases each). Germline CDR1 and CDR2: SGHVS and FQNEAQ. Trimming shortened V by 1 base and J by 2 bases, and 10 bases separated the two germline ends. This CDR3 region has 15 residues. The CDR3 spells CASSLDTGHTDTQYF. The CDR3 region has the DNA TGTGCCAGCAGCTTAGACACGGGGCACACAGATACGCAGTATTTT.

This clonotype was seen a few times. This chain links TRBV27 with TRBJ1-6, with TRBD1 matching 7 bases. Germline V lookup: CDR1 MNHEY, CDR2 SMNVEV (reference sequence). J was trimmed by 7 bases and V by 5 bases; bases with no gene match: 14. CDR3 length: 17 amino acids. CDR3 residues: CASSPSHRGQRNSPLHF. Written as DNA, the CDR3 is TGTGCCAGCAGTCCGTCGCATCGGGGACAGAGGAATTCACCCCTCCACTTT.

CDR3 sequence (DNA): TGTGCCAGCAACGAGTACCAAGAGACCCAGTACTTC. This translates into CASNEYQETQYF. The chain is built from TRBV28 and TRBJ2-5; D is unresolved. V gave up 7 bases and J gave up 0 bases, with 6 bases separating them. The germline V gene has CDR1 MDHEN and CDR2 SYDVKM. The length of the CDR3 is 12 residues.

The V call is TRBV5-4, the J call TRBJ2-1, with D unresolved. CDR1 SGHNT and CDR2 YYREEE come from the germline V gene (reference sequence). The CDR3 sequence is 16 residues long. Trimming cost V 4 bases and J 1 base, with 15 bases left between them. The CDR3, as DNA: TGTGCCAGCAGCACTCCCAAGGTGATGTCCTACAATGAGCAGTTCTTC. It specifies CASSTPKVMSYNEQFF.

The chain uses TRBV10-3 and TRBJ2-7; D is unresolved. The CDR3 runs to 9 residues. Germline V lookup: CDR1 ENHRY, CDR2 SYGVKD. Deletions cut 6 bases from V and 6 bases from J, with 3 bases between. CDR3 sequence (DNA): TGTGCCATCAGGGGCGAGCAGTACTTC. Translation: CAIRGEQYF.

V and J are TRBV18 and TRBJ2-3; TRBD1 aligns across 7 bases. CDR1 and CDR2 from the germline V gene are KGHSH and LQKENI. This CDR3 region has 13 residues. The V gene end was trimmed by 4 bases and the J gene end by 9 bases; junction bases not matched to a gene: 7. The CDR3 DNA reads TGTGCCAGCTCACTACATGACAGGGAAACGCAGTATTTT. It yields the protein CASSLHDRETQYF. The full variable domain, its missing parts supplied by reference TRBV18 and TRBJ2-3, is NAGVMQNPRHLVRRRGQEARLRCSPMKGHSHVYWYRQLPEEGLKFMVYLQKENIIDESGMPKERFSAEFPKEGPSILRIQQVVRGDSAAYFCASSLHDRETQYFGPGTRLTVL.

A few counts support this clonotype. CDR3 residues: CASSELRGGGYGYTF. The CDR3, as DNA: TGTGCCAGCAGCGAGTTAAGAGGAGGAGGATATGGCTACACCTTC. The gene calls are TRBV6-1 and TRBJ1-2, with D hard to call. This CDR3 has 15 residues. CDR1 MNHNS and CDR2 SASEGT come from the germline V gene. The germline V and J ends were trimmed by 6 bases and 5 bases, with 19 bases remaining between them.

The rearrangement uses TRBV6-2 or TRBV6-3 and TRBJ2-5, with D perhaps assigned TRBD1 or TRBD2 (5 bases each). This CDR3 spans 13 amino acids. V was pared by 1 base and J by 4 bases, with 7 bases between. Looked up from germline, CDR1 is MNHEY and CDR2 is SVGEGT. CDR3 sequence: CASSYWGRETQYF. In DNA form, the CDR3 reads TGTGCCAGCAGTTACTGGGGGAGAGAGACCCAGTACTTC.

The chain links TRBV12-3 or TRBV12-4 to TRBJ1-1; maybe TRBD1 (6 bases). CDR3 length: 15 residues. Trimming took 5 bases from V and 4 from J, leaving 17 bases between them. CDR3: CASSPLQGSGTEAFF. The CDR3 DNA is TGTGCCAGCAGTCCTCTACAGGGTTCCGGCACTGAAGCTTTCTTT.

This clonotype has only one observation. The chain is built from TRBV5-1 and TRBJ2-6; D not certain. Per the germline V gene, CDR1 is SGHRS and CDR2 is YFSETQ. CDR3 length equals 16 residues. Deletions cut 0 bases from V and 4 bases from J, with 11 bases between. CDR3 in amino acids: CASSLAGSTGANVLTF. For the CDR3, the DNA is TGCGCCAGCAGCTTGGCCGGGTCGACGGGGGCCAACGTCCTGACTTTC.